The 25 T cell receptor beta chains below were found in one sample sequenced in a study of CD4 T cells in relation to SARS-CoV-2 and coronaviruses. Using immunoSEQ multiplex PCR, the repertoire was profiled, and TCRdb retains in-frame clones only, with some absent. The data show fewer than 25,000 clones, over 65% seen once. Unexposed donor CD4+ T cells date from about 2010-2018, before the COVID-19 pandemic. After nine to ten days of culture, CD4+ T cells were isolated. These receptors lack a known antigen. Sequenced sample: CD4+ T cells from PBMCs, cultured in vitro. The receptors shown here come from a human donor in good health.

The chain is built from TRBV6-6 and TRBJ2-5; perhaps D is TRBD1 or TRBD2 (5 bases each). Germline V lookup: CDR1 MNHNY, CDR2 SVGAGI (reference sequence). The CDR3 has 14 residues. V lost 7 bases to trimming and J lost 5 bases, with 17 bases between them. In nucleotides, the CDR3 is TGTGCCAGCACCCCCCCCGGGACGGGGGAGACCCAGTACTTC. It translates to CASTPPGTGETQYF.

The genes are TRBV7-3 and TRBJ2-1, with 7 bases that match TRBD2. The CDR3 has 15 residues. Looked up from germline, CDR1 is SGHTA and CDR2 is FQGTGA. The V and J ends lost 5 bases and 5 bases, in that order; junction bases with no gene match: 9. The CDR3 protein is CASSHLGGGNNEQFF. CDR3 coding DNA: TGTGCCAGCAGCCATCTTGGGGGAGGGAACAATGAGCAGTTCTTC.

The chain's CDR3 is CASSESGFATREQYF. The CDR3 coding sequence is TGCGCCAGCAGTGAGTCGGGGTTCGCTACACGCGAGCAGTACTTC. The chain recombines TRBV10-1 with TRBJ2-7; D is unclear. V was cut by 0 bases and J by 6 bases, with 15 bases left in between. The CDR3 runs 15 residues. Germline CDR1 is WNHNN and CDR2 is SYGVQD (reference sequence).

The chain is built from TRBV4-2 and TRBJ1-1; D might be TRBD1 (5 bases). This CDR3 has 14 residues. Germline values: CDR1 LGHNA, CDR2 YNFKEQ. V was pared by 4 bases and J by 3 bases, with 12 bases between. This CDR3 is CASSRGGLDTEAFF. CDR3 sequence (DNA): TGTGCCAGCAGCCGTGGGGGTCTGGACACTGAAGCTTTCTTT.

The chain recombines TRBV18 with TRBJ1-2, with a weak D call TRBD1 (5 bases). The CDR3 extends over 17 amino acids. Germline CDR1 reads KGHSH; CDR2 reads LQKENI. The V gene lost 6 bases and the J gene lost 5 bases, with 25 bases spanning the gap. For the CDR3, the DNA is TGTGCCAGCTCTCCCACCGGCCAGGGATTAGGCTGGTATGGCTACACCTTC. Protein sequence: CASSPTGQGLGWYGYTF.

The CDR3 DNA reads TGTGCCAGCAGCCTCCCTACTAGCGTGAACTCCTACGAGCAGTACTTC. It yields the protein CASSLPTSVNSYEQYF. The chain is built from TRBV7-9 and TRBJ2-7, with 7 bases fitting TRBD2. Germline V gives CDR1 SEHNR, CDR2 FQNEAQ (reference sequence). Trimming cost V 5 bases and J 0 bases; bases outside gene matches: 10. CDR3 size: 16 residues.

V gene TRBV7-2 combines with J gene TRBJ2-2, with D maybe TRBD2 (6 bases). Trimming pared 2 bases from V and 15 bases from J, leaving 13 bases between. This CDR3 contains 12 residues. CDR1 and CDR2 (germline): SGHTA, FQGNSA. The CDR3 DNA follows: TGTGCCAGCAGCTTATTTACGGGGGAATTGTTTTTT. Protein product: CASSLFTGELFF.

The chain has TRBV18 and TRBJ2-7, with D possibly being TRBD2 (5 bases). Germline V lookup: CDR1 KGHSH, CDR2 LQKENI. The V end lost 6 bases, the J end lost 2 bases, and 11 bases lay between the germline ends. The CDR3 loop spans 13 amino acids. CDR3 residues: CASSRIGAYEQYF. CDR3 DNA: TGTGCCAGCTCCCGTATCGGGGCCTACGAGCAGTACTTC.

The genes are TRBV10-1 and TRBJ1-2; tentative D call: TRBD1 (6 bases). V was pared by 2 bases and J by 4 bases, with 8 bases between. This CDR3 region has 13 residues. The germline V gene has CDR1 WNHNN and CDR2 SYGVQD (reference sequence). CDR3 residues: CASSETGSYGYTF. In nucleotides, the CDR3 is TGCGCCAGCAGTGAGACAGGGAGCTATGGCTACACCTTC.

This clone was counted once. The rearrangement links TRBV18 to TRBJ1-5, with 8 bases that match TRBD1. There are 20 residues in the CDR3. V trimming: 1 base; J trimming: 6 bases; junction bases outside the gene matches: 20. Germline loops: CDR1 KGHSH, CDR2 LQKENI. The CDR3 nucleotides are TGTGCCAGCTCACCACTCCAGATCCTTCCGGGACAGGCCAATTTTCAGCCCCAGCATTTT. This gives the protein CASSPLQILPGQANFQPQHF.

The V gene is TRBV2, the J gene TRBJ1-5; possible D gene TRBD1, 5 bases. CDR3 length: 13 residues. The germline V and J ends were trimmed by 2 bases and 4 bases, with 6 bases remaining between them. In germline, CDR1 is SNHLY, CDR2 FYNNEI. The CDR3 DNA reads TGTGCCAGCAGTGAACAGGGTAATCAGCCCCAGCATTTT. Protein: CASSEQGNQPQHF. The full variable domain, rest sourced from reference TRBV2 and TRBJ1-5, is EPEVTQTPSHQVTQMGQEVILRCVPISNHLYFYWYRQILGQKVEFLVSFYNNEISEKSEIFDDQFSVERPDGSNFTLKIRSTKLEDSAMYFCASSEQGNQPQHFGDGTRLSIL.

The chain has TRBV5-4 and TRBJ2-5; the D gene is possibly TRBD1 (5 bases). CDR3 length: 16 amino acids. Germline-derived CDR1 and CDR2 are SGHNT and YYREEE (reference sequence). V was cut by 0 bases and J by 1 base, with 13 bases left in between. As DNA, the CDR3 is TGTGCCAGCAGCTTGGTTGACAGACCACCCCAAGAGACCCAGTACTTC. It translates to CASSLVDRPPQETQYF.

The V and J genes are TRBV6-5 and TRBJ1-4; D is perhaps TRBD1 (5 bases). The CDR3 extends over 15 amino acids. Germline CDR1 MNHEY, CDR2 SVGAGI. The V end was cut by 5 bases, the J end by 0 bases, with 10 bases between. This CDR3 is CASSPETATNEKLFF. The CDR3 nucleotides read TGTGCCAGCAGTCCCGAGACAGCAACTAATGAAAAACTGTTTTTT.

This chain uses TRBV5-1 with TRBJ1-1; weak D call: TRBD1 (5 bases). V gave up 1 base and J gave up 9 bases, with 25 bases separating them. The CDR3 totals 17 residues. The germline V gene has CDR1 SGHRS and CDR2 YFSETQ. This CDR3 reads CASSLRLWGAAGGKAFF. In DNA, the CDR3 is TGCGCCAGCAGCTTGCGGTTATGGGGCGCCGCGGGGGGGAAAGCTTTCTTT. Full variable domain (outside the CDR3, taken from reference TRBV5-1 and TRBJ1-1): KAGVTQTPRYLIKTRGQQVTLSCSPISGHRSVSWYQQTPGQGLQFLFEYFSETQRNKGNFPGRFSGRQFSNSRSEMNVSTLELGDSALYLCASSLRLWGAAGGKAFFGQGTRLTVV.

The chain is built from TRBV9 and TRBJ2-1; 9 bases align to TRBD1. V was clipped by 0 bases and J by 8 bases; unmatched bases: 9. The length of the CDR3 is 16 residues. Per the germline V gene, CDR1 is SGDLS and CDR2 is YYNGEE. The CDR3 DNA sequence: TGTGCCAGCAGCGTAGTTAGGACAGGGGAAAGGGATGAGCAGTTCTTC. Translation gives CASSVVRTGERDEQFF.

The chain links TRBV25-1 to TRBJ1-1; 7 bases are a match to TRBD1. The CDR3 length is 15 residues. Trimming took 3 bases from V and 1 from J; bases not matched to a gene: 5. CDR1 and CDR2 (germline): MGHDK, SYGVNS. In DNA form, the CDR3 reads TGTGCCAGCAGTGACCCCGGGACAGCGAACACTGAAGCTTTCTTT. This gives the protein CASSDPGTANTEAFF.

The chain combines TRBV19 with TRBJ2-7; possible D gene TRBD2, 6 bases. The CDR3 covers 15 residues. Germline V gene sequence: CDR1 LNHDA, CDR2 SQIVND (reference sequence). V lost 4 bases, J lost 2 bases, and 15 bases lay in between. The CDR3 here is CASSKEGIRAYEQYF. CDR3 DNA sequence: TGTGCCAGTAGTAAGGAGGGAATTAGGGCCTACGAGCAGTACTTC.

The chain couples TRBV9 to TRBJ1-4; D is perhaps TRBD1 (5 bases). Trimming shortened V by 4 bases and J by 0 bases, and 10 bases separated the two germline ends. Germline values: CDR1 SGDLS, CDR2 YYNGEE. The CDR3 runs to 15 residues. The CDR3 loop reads CASSSRGATNEKLFF. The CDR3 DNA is TGTGCCAGCAGCTCCCGGGGGGCAACTAATGAAAAACTGTTTTTT.

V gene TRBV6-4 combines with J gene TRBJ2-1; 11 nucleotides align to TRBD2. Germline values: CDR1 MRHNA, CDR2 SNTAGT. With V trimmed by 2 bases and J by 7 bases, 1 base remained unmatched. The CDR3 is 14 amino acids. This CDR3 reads CASSDRLAGNEQFF. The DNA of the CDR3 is TGTGCCAGCAGTGACAGACTAGCGGGAAATGAGCAGTTCTTC.

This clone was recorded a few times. The CDR3 reads CASSQVAGNTGELFF. In DNA form, the CDR3 reads TGTGCCAGCAGCCAAGTCGCCGGAAACACCGGGGAGCTGTTTTTT. The genes are TRBV4-2 and TRBJ2-2; no definite D call. This CDR3 region has 15 residues. CDR1 is LGHNA and CDR2 is YNFKEQ in the germline V gene. The germline V and J ends were trimmed by 1 base and 2 bases, with 8 bases remaining between them.

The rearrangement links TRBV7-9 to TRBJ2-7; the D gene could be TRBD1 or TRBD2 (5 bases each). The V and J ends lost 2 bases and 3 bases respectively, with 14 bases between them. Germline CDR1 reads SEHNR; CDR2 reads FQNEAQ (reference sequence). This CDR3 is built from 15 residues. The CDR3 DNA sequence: TGTGCCAGCAGCTTAAAGTCGAGTGGGGGCTACGAGCAGTACTTC. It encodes CASSLKSSGGYEQYF.

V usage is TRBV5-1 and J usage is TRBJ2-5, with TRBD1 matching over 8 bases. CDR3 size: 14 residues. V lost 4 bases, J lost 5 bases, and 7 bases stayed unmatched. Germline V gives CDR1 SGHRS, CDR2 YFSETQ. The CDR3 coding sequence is TGCGCCAGCAGCACCGGACAGGGACGGGAGACCCAGTACTTC. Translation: CASSTGQGRETQYF.

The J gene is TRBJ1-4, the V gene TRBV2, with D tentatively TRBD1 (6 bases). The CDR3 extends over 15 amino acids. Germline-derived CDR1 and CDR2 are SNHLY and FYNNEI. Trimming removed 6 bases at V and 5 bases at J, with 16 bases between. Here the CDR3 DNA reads TGTGCCAGCAGAGGGTTCAGGGGAACGAATGAAAAACTGTTTTTT. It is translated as CASRGFRGTNEKLFF. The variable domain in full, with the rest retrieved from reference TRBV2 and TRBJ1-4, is EPEVTQTPSHQVTQMGQEVILRCVPISNHLYFYWYRQILGQKVEFLVSFYNNEISEKSEIFDDQFSVERPDGSNFTLKIRSTKLEDSAMYFCASRGFRGTNEKLFFGSGTQLSVL.

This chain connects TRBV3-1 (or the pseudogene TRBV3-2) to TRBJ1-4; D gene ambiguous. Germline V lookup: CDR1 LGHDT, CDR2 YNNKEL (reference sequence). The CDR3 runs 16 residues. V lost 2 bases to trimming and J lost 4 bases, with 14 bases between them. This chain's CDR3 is CASSQFLRHGNEKLFF. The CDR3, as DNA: TGTGCCAGCAGCCAATTTTTGCGGCACGGTAATGAAAAACTGTTTTTT.

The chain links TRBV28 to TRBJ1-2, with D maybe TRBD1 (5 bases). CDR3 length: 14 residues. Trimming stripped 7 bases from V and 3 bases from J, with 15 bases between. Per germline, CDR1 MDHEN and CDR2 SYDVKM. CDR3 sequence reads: CASTRQGADYGYTF. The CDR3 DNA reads TGTGCCAGCACCAGGCAGGGAGCGGACTATGGCTACACCTTC.